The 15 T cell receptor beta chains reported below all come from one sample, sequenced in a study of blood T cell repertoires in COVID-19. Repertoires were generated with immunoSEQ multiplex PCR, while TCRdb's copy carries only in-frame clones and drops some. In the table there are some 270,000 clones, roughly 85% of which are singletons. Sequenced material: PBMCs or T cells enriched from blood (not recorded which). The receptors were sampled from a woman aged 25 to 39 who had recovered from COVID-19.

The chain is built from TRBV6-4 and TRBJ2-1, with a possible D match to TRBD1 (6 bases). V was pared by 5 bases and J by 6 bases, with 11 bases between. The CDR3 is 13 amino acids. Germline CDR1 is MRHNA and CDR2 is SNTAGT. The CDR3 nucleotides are TGTGCCAGCAGTCACAGGGACGCCAATGAGCAGTTCTTC. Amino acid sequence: CASSHRDANEQFF.

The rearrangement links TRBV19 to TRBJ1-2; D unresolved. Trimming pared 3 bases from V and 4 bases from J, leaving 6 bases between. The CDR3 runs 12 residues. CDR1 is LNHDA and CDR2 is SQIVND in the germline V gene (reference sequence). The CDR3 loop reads CASSIHFYGYTF. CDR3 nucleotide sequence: TGTGCCAGTAGTATTCACTTCTATGGCTACACCTTC.

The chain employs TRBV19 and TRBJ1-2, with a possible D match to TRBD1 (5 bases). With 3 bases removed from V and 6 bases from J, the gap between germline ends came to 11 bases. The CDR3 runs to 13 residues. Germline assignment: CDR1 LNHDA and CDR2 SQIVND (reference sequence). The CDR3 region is CASSIGSRDGYTF. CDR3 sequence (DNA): TGTGCCAGTAGTATCGGTAGCAGGGATGGCTACACCTTC.

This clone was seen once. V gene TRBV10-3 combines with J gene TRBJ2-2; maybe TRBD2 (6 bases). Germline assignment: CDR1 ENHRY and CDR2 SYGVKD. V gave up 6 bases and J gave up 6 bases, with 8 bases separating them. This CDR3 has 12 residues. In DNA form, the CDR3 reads TGTGCCATCAGGGAGGGAGCCGGGGAGCTGTTTTTT. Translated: CAIREGAGELFF.

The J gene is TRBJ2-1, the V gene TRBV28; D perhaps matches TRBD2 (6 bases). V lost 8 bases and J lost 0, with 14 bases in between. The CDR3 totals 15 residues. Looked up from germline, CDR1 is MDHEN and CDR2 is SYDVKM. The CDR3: CASGLAASSYNEQFF. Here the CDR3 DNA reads TGTGCCAGCGGGTTAGCGGCGAGCTCCTACAATGAGCAGTTCTTC.

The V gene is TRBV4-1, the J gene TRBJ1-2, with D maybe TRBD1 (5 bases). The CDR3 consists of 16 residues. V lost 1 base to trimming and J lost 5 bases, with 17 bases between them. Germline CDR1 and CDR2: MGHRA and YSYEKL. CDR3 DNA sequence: TGCGCCAGCAGCCAAGGGGGATCGAGGGGACTTTATGGCTACACCTTC. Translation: CASSQGGSRGLYGYTF.

The CDR3 loop reads CASSLGSGTGTYEQYF. As DNA, the CDR3 is TGTGCCAGCAGCTTAGGATCCGGGACAGGTACCTACGAGCAGTACTTC. The chain combines TRBV13 with TRBJ2-7; TRBD1 matches 8 bases. V gave up 0 bases and J gave up 2 bases; unmatched junction bases: 6. CDR1 and CDR2 from the germline V gene are PRHDT and FYEKMQ (reference sequence). CDR3 length equals 16 residues.

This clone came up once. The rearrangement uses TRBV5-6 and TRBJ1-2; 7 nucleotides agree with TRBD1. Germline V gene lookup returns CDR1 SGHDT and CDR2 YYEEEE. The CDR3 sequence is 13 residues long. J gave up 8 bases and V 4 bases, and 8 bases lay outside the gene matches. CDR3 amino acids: CASSPQGFGGYTF. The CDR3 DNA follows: TGTGCCAGCAGCCCACAGGGGTTCGGGGGCTACACCTTC.

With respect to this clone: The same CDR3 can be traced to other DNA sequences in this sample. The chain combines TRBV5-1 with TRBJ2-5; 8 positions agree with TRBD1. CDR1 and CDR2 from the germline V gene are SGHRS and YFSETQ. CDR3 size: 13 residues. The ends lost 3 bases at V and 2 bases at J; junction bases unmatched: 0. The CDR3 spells CASSYRGQETQYF. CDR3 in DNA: TGCGCCAGCAGCTACAGGGGGCAAGAGACCCAGTACTTC.

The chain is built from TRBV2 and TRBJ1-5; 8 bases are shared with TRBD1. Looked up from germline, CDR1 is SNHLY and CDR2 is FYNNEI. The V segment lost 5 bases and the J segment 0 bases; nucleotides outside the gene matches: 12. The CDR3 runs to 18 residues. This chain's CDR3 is CASSKGTGGVYSNQPQHF. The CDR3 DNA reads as TGTGCCAGCAGTAAAGGGACAGGAGGGGTTTATAGCAATCAGCCCCAGCATTTT.

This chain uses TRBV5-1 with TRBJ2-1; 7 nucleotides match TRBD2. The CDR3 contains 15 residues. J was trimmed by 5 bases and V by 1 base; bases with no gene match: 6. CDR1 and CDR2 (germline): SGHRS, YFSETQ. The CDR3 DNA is TGCGCCAGCAGCTTGTTCGGACTAGGGGACAATGAGCAGTTCTTC. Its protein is CASSLFGLGDNEQFF.

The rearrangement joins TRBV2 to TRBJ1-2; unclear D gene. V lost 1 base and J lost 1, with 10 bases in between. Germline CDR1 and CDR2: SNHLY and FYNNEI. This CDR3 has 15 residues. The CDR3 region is CASSEDSYLNYGYTF. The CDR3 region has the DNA TGTGCCAGCAGTGAAGACAGCTACCTTAACTATGGCTACACCTTC. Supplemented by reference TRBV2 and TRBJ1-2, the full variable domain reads EPEVTQTPSHQVTQMGQEVILRCVPISNHLYFYWYRQILGQKVEFLVSFYNNEISEKSEIFDDQFSVERPDGSNFTLKIRSTKLEDSAMYFCASSEDSYLNYGYTFGSGTRLTVV.

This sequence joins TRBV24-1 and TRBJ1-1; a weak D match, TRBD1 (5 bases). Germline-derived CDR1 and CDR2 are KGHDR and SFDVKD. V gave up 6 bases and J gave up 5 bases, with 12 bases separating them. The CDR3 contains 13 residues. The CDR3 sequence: CATSQGPGTEAFF. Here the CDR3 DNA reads TGTGCCACCAGTCAGGGCCCCGGGACTGAAGCTTTCTTT.

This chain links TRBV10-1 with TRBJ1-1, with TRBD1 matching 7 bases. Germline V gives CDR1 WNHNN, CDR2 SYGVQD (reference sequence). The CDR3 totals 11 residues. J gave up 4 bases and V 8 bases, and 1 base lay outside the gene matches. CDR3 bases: TGCGCCAGCCCAGGGGGCACTGAAGCTTTCTTT. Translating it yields CASPGGTEAFF.

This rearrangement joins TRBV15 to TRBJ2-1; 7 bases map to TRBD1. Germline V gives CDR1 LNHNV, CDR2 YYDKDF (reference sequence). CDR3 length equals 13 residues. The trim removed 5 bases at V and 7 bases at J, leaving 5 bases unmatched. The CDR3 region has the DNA TGTGCCACCAGCGGGACAGAGGGTAATGAGCAGTTCTTC. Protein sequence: CATSGTEGNEQFF. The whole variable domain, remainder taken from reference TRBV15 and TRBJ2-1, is DAMVIQNPRYQVTQFGKPVTLSCSQTLNHNVMYWYQQKSSQAPKLLFHYYDKDFNNEADTPDNFQSRRPNTSFCFLDIRSPGLGDTAMYLCATSGTEGNEQFFGPGTRLTVL.